One and the same sample provided the 26 T cell receptor delta chains below, sequenced in a study of human gamma delta and Vdelta1 T cells. TCRdb processed the PCR reads again with the CATT caller. Of 3,500 to 4,500 delta-chain clones in the sample, more than 20% were seen once. Sequenced sample: naive CD27+ Vdelta1 gamma-delta T cells from blood. These receptors were collected from a human donor in good health.

Of note for this clone: The TCRdb protein, from a much larger clone, departs from this DNA's translation at residue 17, likely by read error; the protein shown derives from the DNA. This sequence joins TRDV1 and TRDJ1, with 9 bases that match TRDD3. Germline-derived CDR1 and CDR2 are TSWWSYY and QGS. This CDR3 has 21 amino acids. CDR3 loop: CALGESSLRTWGIWDTGKLIF. The CDR3 DNA is TGTGCTCTTGGGGAATCCTCCCTCCGGACGTGGGGGATATGGGACACCGGTAAACTCATCTTT.

In regard to this clone: The protein that TCRdb holds for this DNA derives from a much larger clone and differs from the translated DNA at residue 11, which likely indicates a read error; the protein shown here is translated from the DNA. The chain couples TRDV1 to TRDJ1; perhaps TRDD3 as D (5 bases). Trimming stripped 3 bases from V and 0 bases from J, with 23 bases between. Germline V gives CDR1 TSWWSYY, CDR2 QGS. The CDR3 is 19 residues long. CDR3 DNA: TGTGCTCTTGGGGACCCCACTCCCAGTGGCCGGGGGTACACCGATAAACTCATCTTT. It codes for CALGDPTPSGRGYTDKLIF.

The chain carries TRDV1 and TRDJ1; 13 positions match TRDD3. The CDR3 loop spans 25 amino acids. Germline CDR1 is TSWWSYY and CDR2 is QGS. V lost 4 bases and J lost 0; bases outside the gene matches: 29. The DNA of the CDR3 is TGTGCTCTTGGGGCGCACATCACTACCCCCCGCAATACTTTACTGGGGGATACGAACACCGATAAACTCATCTTT. Its protein product is CALGAHITTPRNTLLGDTNTDKLIF.

Note on this clone: With a far larger clone one base away, a read error is the likely cause. V usage is TRDV1 and J usage is TRDJ1, with 9 positions matching TRDD2. Germline V lookup: CDR1 TSWWSYY, CDR2 QGS. This CDR3 is built from 25 residues. The junction had 33 bases not matched to a gene; V was cut back by 4 bases and J by 0 bases. Written as DNA, the CDR3 is TGTGCTCTTGGGGGCACCTCAGCCCTGGCCTTCCTACGTTTAGGGCCCCTGGATAACACCGATAAACTCATCTTT. This codes for CALGGTSALAFLRLGPLDNTDKLIF.

This clone was counted between two and nine times. The protein held in TCRdb is that of a much larger clone and does not match this DNA's translation at residue 5, likely because of a read error; the protein shown is translated from the DNA. The chain couples TRDV1 to TRDJ1; TRDD3 aligns across 11 bases. Germline CDR1 and CDR2: TSWWSYY and QGS. This CDR3 comprises 20 residues. CDR3 in DNA: TGTGCCTTAGGGGACCTTCCACACTTGAACTGGGGGATAAAGACCGATAAACTCATCTTT. Translation: CALGDLPHLNWGIKTDKLIF.

The table lists this clone with a few counts. The chain combines TRDV1 with TRDJ1, with 7 bases lining up with TRDD3. The trim removed 4 bases at V and 2 bases at J, leaving 16 bases unmatched. The CDR3 spans 18 residues. The germline CDR1 and CDR2 sequences are TSWWSYY and QGS. The CDR3 protein is CALGVLPTVLGQTDKLIF. CDR3 sequence (DNA): TGTGCTCTTGGGGTTCTTCCCACCGTACTGGGGCAGACCGATAAACTCATCTTT.

This clone was seen a few times. A far larger clone is off by one base, so a read error is likely. Other DNA sequences in this sample translate to the same CDR3. The V gene is TRDV1, the J gene TRDJ1, with 10 bases fitting TRDD3. J was trimmed by 0 bases and V by 5 bases; bases with no gene match: 21. CDR1 is TSWWSYY and CDR2 is QGS in the germline V gene. CDR3 length: 21 residues. The CDR3 bases are TGTGCTCTTGGGACGGGGGATACGCTTAGGGCCCCCTCAAAATACACCGATAAACTCATCTTT. It codes for CALGTGDTLRAPSKYTDKLIF.

The rearrangement joins TRDV1 to TRDJ1; the D gene is possibly TRDD2 (9 bases). This CDR3 contains 18 residues. Germline assignment: CDR1 TSWWSYY and CDR2 QGS. The V end was cut by 7 bases, the J end by 3 bases, with 27 bases between. CDR3 loop: CALAGLPTKTGGADKLIF. The DNA for the CDR3 is TGTGCTCTTGCAGGCCTTCCTACGAAAACTGGGGGGGCCGATAAACTCATCTTT.

This clone was counted between two and nine times. One base separates it from a far larger clone, so it is likely a read error. Within the sample, other DNA sequences also encode this same CDR3. The rearrangement uses TRDV1 and TRDJ1, with 9 positions matching TRDD3. V gave up 4 bases and J gave up 0 bases; unmatched junction bases: 18. This CDR3 is built from 20 residues. Germline CDR1 and CDR2: TSWWSYY and QGS. CDR3 loop: CALGAPTLKYWGRYTDKLIF. Here the CDR3 DNA reads TGTGCTCTTGGGGCCCCCACTCTAAAGTACTGGGGGAGGTACACCGATAAACTCATCTTT.

On this clone itself: The germline gene is not matched at one end of the junction; a read error may be the cause. V gene TRDV1 combines with J gene TRDJ1, with D tentatively TRDD3 (6 bases). CDR1 TSWWSYY and CDR2 QGS come from the germline V gene. CDR3 size: 13 residues. This CDR3 reads CALGVGYTDTLIF. The CDR3 coding sequence is TGTGCTCTTGGGGTTGGATACACCGATACACTCATCTTT.

This clone was detected a few times. The chain has TRDV1 and TRDJ1; 10 bases fit TRDD3. The CDR3 sequence is 20 residues long. Germline values: CDR1 TSWWSYY, CDR2 QGS. Trimming removed 2 bases from V and 0 bases from J; junction bases left unmatched: 15. CDR3 amino acids: CALGEITGGSLPQYTDKLIF. The DNA for the CDR3 is TGTGCTCTTGGGGAAATTACTGGGGGATCCCTTCCCCAGTACACCGATAAACTCATCTTT.

By sample fraction, this clone is medium-sized (0.01 to 0.1%). It is likely a read error: a sequence one base away is far more abundant. The chain joins TRDV1 to TRDJ1, with D tentatively TRDD3 (7 bases). This CDR3 region has 19 residues. Germline CDR1 reads TSWWSYY; CDR2 reads QGS. Trimming removed 9 bases at V and 2 bases at J, with 31 bases between. CDR3 nucleotides: TGTGCTCTGGACCTCCCTTCCCTATCCTTACTGGGGAATACCGATAAACTCATCTTT. Its protein product is CALDLPSLSLLGNTDKLIF.

This clone was observed a few times. Given a far larger clone just one base away, this is likely a sequencing read error. The same CDR3 also results from other DNA sequences found in this sample. The V call is TRDV1, the J call TRDJ1, with D hard to call. Per germline, CDR1 TSWWSYY and CDR2 QGS. The length of the CDR3 is 17 residues. CDR3 residues: CALGERWRNMIADKLIF. Here the CDR3 DNA reads TGTGCTCTTGGAGAACGCTGGCGAAACATGATAGCCGATAAACTCATCTTT.

The chain couples TRDV1 to TRDJ1; 12 bases align to TRDD3. V dropped 1 base and J dropped 4; count of bases not matched to a gene: 22. Germline CDR1 is TSWWSYY and CDR2 is QGS. This CDR3 is 22 amino acids long. The CDR3 bases are TGTGCTCTTGGGGAACCTTTGGCCCGGACTGGGGGATACTTGGATAAAAGCGATAAACTCATCTTT. The encoded protein is CALGEPLARTGGYLDKSDKLIF.

This clone was observed a few times. The rearrangement uses TRDV1 and TRDJ1; D is possibly TRDD2 or TRDD3 (9 bases each). V dropped 3 bases and J dropped 2 bases, with 31 bases sitting between them. Germline V gene lookup returns CDR1 TSWWSYY and CDR2 QGS. The CDR3 has 21 amino acids. As DNA, the CDR3 is TGTGCTCTTGGGGATCGTCCGTCCTTCCTACTGGGGGACGACTTAACCGATAAACTCATCTTT. This gives the protein CALGDRPSFLLGDDLTDKLIF.

This rearrangement joins TRDV1 to TRDJ1, with 9 bases identical to TRDD2. The CDR3 sequence is 21 residues long. The trim removed 2 bases at V and 0 bases at J, leaving 19 bases unmatched. Germline V lookup: CDR1 TSWWSYY, CDR2 QGS. CDR3 sequence (DNA): TGTGCTCTTGGGGAAAGGGAGGGGCCTTCCTACGGGATAAAGTACACCGATAAACTCATCTTT. It encodes CALGEREGPSYGIKYTDKLIF.

This clone is labeled as medium-sized. Given a far larger clone just one base away, this is likely a sequencing read error. This sequence joins TRDV1 and TRDJ1, with TRDD3 identical over 9 bases. The CDR3 runs to 18 residues. CDR1 and CDR2 from the germline V gene are TSWWSYY and QGS. The CDR3 sequence is CALGERRYWGRYTDKPIF. The CDR3 bases are TGTGCTCTTGGGGAAAGGAGGTACTGGGGGAGGTACACCGATAAACCCATCTTT.

This clone is medium-sized by share. A far larger clone is one base from this, pointing to a likely read error. The V call is TRDV1, the J call TRDJ1, with 12 bases identical to TRDD3. The CDR3 contains 19 residues. Germline loops: CDR1 TSWWSYY, CDR2 QGS. This chain's CDR3 is CALDLPSLSLLGDTDRLIF. CDR3 nucleotide sequence: TGTGCTCTGGACCTCCCTTCCCTATCCTTACTGGGGGATACCGATAGACTCATCTTT.

This clone was seen a few times. It differs at one base from a far larger clone, so likely a read error. V gene TRDV1 combines with J gene TRDJ1; 13 positions agree with TRDD3. Germline assignment: CDR1 TSWWSYY and CDR2 QGS. The CDR3 length is 29 residues. With 0 bases clipped from V and 0 bases from J, the junction kept 37 bases outside the gene matches. The CDR3 is CALGELAGYLPSLTLLGDTRNLYTDKLIF. The CDR3 DNA reads as TGTGCTCTTGGGGAACTAGCTGGGTATCTGCCTTCCCTCACTTTACTGGGGGATACGCGGAATCTGTACACCGATAAACTCATCTTT.

About this clone: The TCRdb protein comes from a much larger clone and disagrees with this DNA's translation at residue 5, likely due to a read error; the protein given here is derived from the DNA. The rearrangement uses TRDV1 and TRDJ1, with 10 bases that match TRDD3. CDR3 size: 19 residues. Unmatched junction bases numbered 15, after V lost 5 bases and J lost 0 bases. CDR1 and CDR2 from the germline V gene are TSWWSYY and QGS. CDR3 in amino acids: CALGSYRLGDTWYTDKLIF. CDR3 coding DNA: TGTGCTCTTGGGTCTTATCGTTTGGGGGATACCTGGTACACCGATAAACTCATCTTT.

This clone came up once. The rearrangement uses TRDV1 and TRDJ1, with 12 positions matching TRDD3. The CDR3 spans 19 residues. V lost 3 bases, J lost 8 bases, and 19 bases stayed unmatched. Germline CDR1 reads TSWWSYY; CDR2 reads QGS. As DNA, the CDR3 is TGTGCTCTTGGGGACCCACGCTTCCTACCCCTGGGGGATACGTTGAAACTCATCTTT. It is translated as CALGDPRFLPLGDTLKLIF.

This clone turned up a few times. TCRdb assigns this DNA the protein of a much larger clone, which departs from its translation at residue 20; this likely reflects a read error, and the protein shown comes from translating the DNA. The chain recombines TRDV1 with TRDJ1; 9 positions agree with TRDD3. TRDJ2 matches the DNA end more closely, so the J call is doubtful. Germline CDR1 is TSWWSYY and CDR2 is QGS. CDR3 length: 21 residues. CDR3 protein: CALGEKARTYWGSPGSVKLFF. In DNA, the CDR3 is TGTGCTCTTGGGGAAAAGGCCCGGACTTACTGGGGGAGCCCAGGGTCGGTTAAACTCTTCTTT.

This clone was picked up a small number of times. The chain links TRDV1 to TRDJ1; 11 positions agree with TRDD3. The CDR3 sequence is 19 residues long. Trimming removed 2 bases from V and 0 bases from J; junction bases left unmatched: 11. From germline, CDR1 is TSWWSYY and CDR2 QGS. The CDR3 region is CALGESLPGWGIHTDKLIF. The CDR3 DNA reads TGTGCTCTTGGGGAATCTCTCCCGGGCTGGGGGATACACACCGATAAACTCATCTTT.

This clone was seen a handful of times. At the DNA level, this CDR3 is encoded by other sequences in the same sample as well. This rearrangement joins TRDV1 to TRDJ1; TRDD3 aligns across 9 bases. Germline CDR1 is TSWWSYY and CDR2 is QGS. V shed 5 bases and J 2 bases; nucleotides not matched to a gene: 24. The CDR3 contains 21 residues. The CDR3 spells CALGPSKWAFPSLGDTDKLIF. The CDR3 DNA reads TGTGCTCTTGGGCCCTCGAAATGGGCCTTCCCTAGTCTGGGGGATACCGATAAACTCATCTTT.

This chain connects TRDV2 to TRDJ1; 12 nucleotides match TRDD3. Germline V gene sequence: CDR1 GEAIGNYY, CDR2 EKD. CDR3 length: 20 residues. V gave up 2 bases and J gave up 0 bases; unmatched junction bases: 15. CDR3 loop: CACDISLGDTDSSYTDKLIF. In DNA form, the CDR3 reads TGTGCCTGTGACATTTCCCTGGGGGATACGGATTCCTCTTACACCGATAAACTCATCTTT.

The chain links TRDV1 to TRDJ1; D unresolved. Germline lookup yields CDR1 TSWWSYY and CDR2 QGS. This CDR3 spans 15 amino acids. The V end lost 2 bases, the J end lost 10 bases, and 20 bases lay between the germline ends. The CDR3 region is CALGEIDLLDRGLIF. Written as DNA, the CDR3 is TGTGCTCTTGGGGAAATTGATCTTCTCGACAGGGGACTCATCTTT.